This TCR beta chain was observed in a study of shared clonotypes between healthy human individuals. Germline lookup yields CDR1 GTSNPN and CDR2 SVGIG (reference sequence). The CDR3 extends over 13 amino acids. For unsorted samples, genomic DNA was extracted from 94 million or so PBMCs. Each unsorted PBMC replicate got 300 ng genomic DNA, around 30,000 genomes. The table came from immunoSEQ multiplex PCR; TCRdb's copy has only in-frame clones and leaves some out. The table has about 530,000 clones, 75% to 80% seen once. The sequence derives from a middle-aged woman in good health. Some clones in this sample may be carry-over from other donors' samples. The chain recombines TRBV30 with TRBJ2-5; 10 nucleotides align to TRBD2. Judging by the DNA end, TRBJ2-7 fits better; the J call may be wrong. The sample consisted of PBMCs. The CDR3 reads CAWSTSGVYEQYF. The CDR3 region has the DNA TGTGCCTGGAGTACTAGCGGGGTCTACGAGCAGTACTTC.